This T cell receptor (beta chain) was identified in a study of OX40 agonist ivuxolimab in advanced cancers. Sequencing was performed with immunoSEQ multiplex PCR; in TCRdb, only in-frame clones are kept and a portion is missing. The data contain 20,000 to 25,000 clones, 84% of them seen just once; the ten biggest clones take up about a third. The length of the CDR3 is 14 residues. Germline V gene data show CDR1 as GTSNPN and CDR2 as SVGIG (reference sequence). The ends lost 0 bases at V and 4 bases at J; junction bases unmatched: 5. This clonotype was obtained from an adult with an advanced solid tumor such as melanoma, head and neck, liver or kidney cancer. The chain recombines TRBV30 with TRBJ2-5, with 7 bases lining up with TRBD2. Sequencing was performed on CD4+ or CD8+ T cells sorted from blood, taken in a trial of the OX40 agonist ivuxolimab. The DNA of the CDR3 is TGTGCCTGGAGTGTAACGGGAGGTGGAGAGACCCAGTACTTC. It encodes CAWSVTGGGETQYF.